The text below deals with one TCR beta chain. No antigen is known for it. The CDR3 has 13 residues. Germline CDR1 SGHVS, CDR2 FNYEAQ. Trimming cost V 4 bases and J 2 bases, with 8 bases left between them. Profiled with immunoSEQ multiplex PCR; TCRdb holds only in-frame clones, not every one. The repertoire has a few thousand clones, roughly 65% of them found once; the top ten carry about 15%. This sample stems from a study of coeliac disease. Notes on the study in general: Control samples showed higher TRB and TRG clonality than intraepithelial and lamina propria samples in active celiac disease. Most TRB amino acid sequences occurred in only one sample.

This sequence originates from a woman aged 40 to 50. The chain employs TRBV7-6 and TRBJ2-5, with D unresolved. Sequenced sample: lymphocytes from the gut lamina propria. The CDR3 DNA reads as TGTGCCAGCAGCTCCCGAGAACAAGAGACCCAGTACTTC. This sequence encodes CASSSREQETQYF.